The clone carrying this T cell receptor (beta chain) was recorded a few times. As yet, its antigen is unknown. The CDR3 runs 14 residues. Trimming took 4 bases from V and 8 from J, leaving 12 bases between them. Germline V gene data show CDR1 as LGHDT and CDR2 as YNNKEL (reference sequence). The sample comes from a study of T cell responses to AZD1222 COVID-19 vaccine. Overall study findings and caveats: Across spike, vaccine-associated CD4 TCRs were found, dominant at 160-218 and 743-854. Within unmutated variant regions lay the reported targets of nearly half of spike-specific TCRs. Two AZD1222 administrations were followed by greater Spike-specific TCR breadth and depth.

Using immunoSEQ multiplex PCR, the repertoire was profiled, and TCRdb retains in-frame clones only, with some absent. Here the sample spans about 150,000 clones, roughly nine tenths being singletons. Material: peripheral blood, obtained on day 0 of AZD1222 vaccination. The TCR comes from an adult in good health. This sequence joins TRBV3-1 (or the pseudogene TRBV3-2) and TRBJ1-6; a weak D match, TRBD1 (5 bases). DNA of the CDR3: TGTGCCAGCAGCCCAACGATGACAGATTCACCCCTCCACTTT. This codes for CASSPTMTDSPLHF.